This TCR beta chain is from a study of T cells after yellow fever vaccination (dated by TCRdb to between 2019 and 2020). Regarding the research as a whole: The SMART-Seq v4 Ultra Low Input RNA kit was used to prepare libraries from fractions with low cell numbers. To follow T-cell clones before and after both primary and booster YFV17D yellow fever vaccination, bulk TCR alpha and beta repertoires underwent longitudinal sequencing. The cohort comprised two healthy male donors, one aged 18 to 30 and one aged 30 to 39 years. Blood samples were taken at several timepoints before and after primary and secondary immunization, and bulk PBMC replicates and cell subsets were isolated. What the research found in general, with its limitations: The study included only a couple of donors, which limits how far the findings can be generalized. A small fraction of clonotypes appeared in both the CD4 and CD8 compartments, likely as a result of convergent recombination. FACS-sorted repertoires could contain abundant contaminating clonotypes from the bulk population, so computational filtering was required. The secondary T-cell response was found to be weaker but faster than the primary response, with a peak reached on day 5 rather than on day 15. After the booster, most of the clones that had expanded following primary vaccination were detected again (around 95% of CD4 and around 88% of CD8), which suggests that memory was broadly maintained.

Instrument on record: Illumina NovaSeq 6000. TCR cDNA was made using 5'RACE template switching, a step that added a universal primer site and unique molecular identifiers. Priming for cDNA synthesis came from both the TCR alpha and TCR beta constant segments. Two PCR steps were used to amplify libraries, with sample barcodes and sequencing adapters being added in the second step. Sequencing of libraries was done on Illumina HiSeq 2500 (2x100 bp) or NovaSeq (2x150 bp). The authors' analysis ran thus. Reads were demultiplexed and collapsed into UMI consensus sequences with MIGEC, and V(D)J alignment was performed with MiXCR. Vaccine-responding clonotypes were identified with edgeR using replicate PBMC samples, with FDR below 0.01 and a log2 fold change above 5 up to day 15 being required. Each bulk clonotype received a CD4 or CD8 identity based on whether the sequenced CD4 or CD8 repertoire contained that clonotype at higher abundance. TCRdb reprocessed the public reads (quality trimming at Q25 with fastp, clone calling with MiXCR) and kept in-frame beta chains. Each CDR3 protein appears once, grouped with its most common genes and DNA. TCRdb assigned the V and J calls; the authors' analysis was not used. This sample holds hundreds of thousands of distinct CDR3 sequences; around 13% were observed only once. Jointly, the top ten make up roughly 3.1% of the sample.

The treatment or condition label, read with the paper, signifies: live attenuated yellow fever vaccine strain. A standard Ficoll-Paque protocol was used to isolate PBMCs from peripheral blood. CD4 and CD8 T-cell fractions were isolated with Dynabeads CD4 and CD8 positive selection kits. RNA was extracted with TriZol from bulk PBMCs, CD4 and CD8 fractions, and dextramer-positive and dextramer-negative fractions. This clonotype has just a few counts. The clone's antigen remains unknown. There are no base qualities to consult, and no much larger clone falls within one base. Trimming accounts for 6 bases at V and 6 bases at J, while the number of junction bases matched to no gene is 5. CDR1 and CDR2 (MNHEY, SVGEGT) derive from the germline V gene. Measured from the cysteine to the phenylalanine, the CDR3 is 13 residues long. The CDR3 DNA has 39 bases and is translated from base 1.

Specimen: CD4+ T cells sorted from PBMCs, collected 15 days after the yellow fever booster vaccination. The origin of this receptor is a man younger than 35 who received the YFV17D yellow fever vaccine. The V and J genes are TRBV6-2 or TRBV6-3 and TRBJ2-1, with TRBD2 matching 7 junction bases. CDR3 loop: CASRETSLNEQFF. The sequenced DNA: TGTGCCAGCAGAGAGACTAGCCTCAATGAGCAGTTCTTC.